These 32 T cell receptor beta chains came from one sample sequenced in a study of T cells in Graves' hyperthyroidism and ophthalmopathy. What was amplified from RNA transcripts were TCR beta CDR3 regions. Primed by the HTBI set, a first-round RT-PCR was run on the TCR CDR3. TCRdb fed the multiplex PCR reads into MiXCR, producing one record per CDR3 protein. The table has approximately 480,000 distinct CDR3 sequences, 20% to 25% seen once. What was sequenced was blood. The receptor source for this set is a man aged 18-30 years with Graves' hyperthyroidism.

This clonotype was seen at least ten times. The CDR3 protein is CASSFRRDRVNQPQHF. The CDR3 DNA reads TGTGCCAGCAGCTTTCGAAGAGACCGAGTCAATCAGCCCCAGCATTTT. V usage is TRBV11-2 and J usage is TRBJ1-5; D is uncertain. From germline, CDR1 is SGHAT and CDR2 FQNNGV. The CDR3 has 16 amino acids. Trimming left V 3 bases short and J 3 bases short, with 15 bases between.

In this sample, this clonotype turned up many times. CDR3 nucleotides: TGTGCCAGTAGTTCCCTCGGACAGTTGAACACTGAAGCTTTCTTT. Protein: CASSSLGQLNTEAFF. V gene TRBV19 combines with J gene TRBJ1-1; TRBD1 might be the D (6 bases). Germline-derived CDR1 and CDR2 are LNHDA and SQIVND (reference sequence). The ends were cut back, 5 bases at V and 0 bases at J, with 13 bases in the middle. This CDR3 has 15 amino acids.

This clonotype has a count of ten or more. V usage is TRBV27 and J usage is TRBJ1-5; D gene ambiguous. Looked up from germline, CDR1 is MNHEY and CDR2 is SMNVEV (reference sequence). V was cut by 3 bases and J by 1 base, with 7 bases left in between. The CDR3 sequence is 14 residues long. DNA of the CDR3: TGTGCCAGCAGTTTTCTAGGGAGCAATCAGCCCCAGCATTTT. It translates to CASSFLGSNQPQHF.

The CDR3 here is CASAGTPQETQYF. For the CDR3, the DNA is TGCGCCAGCGCCGGGACCCCACAAGAGACCCAGTACTTC. This rearrangement joins TRBV5-1 to TRBJ2-5; D assignment may be TRBD1 or TRBD2 (5 bases each). This CDR3 has 13 residues. Germline V lookup: CDR1 SGHRS, CDR2 YFSETQ. The V and J ends lost 7 bases and 2 bases respectively, with 12 bases between them.

This clonotype came up many times. CDR3 residues: CASRFVGRGDTEAFF. Here the CDR3 DNA reads TGTGCCAGCCGTTTCGTGGGGCGCGGGGACACTGAAGCTTTCTTT. The chain employs TRBV2 and TRBJ1-1, with a possible D match to TRBD1 (5 bases). V dropped 8 bases and J dropped 3 bases, with 19 bases sitting between them. The CDR3 sequence is 15 residues long. Germline CDR1 reads SNHLY; CDR2 reads FYNNEI. The complete variable domain, with remaining parts taken from reference TRBV2 and TRBJ1-1, reads EPEVTQTPSHQVTQMGQEVILRCVPISNHLYFYWYRQILGQKVEFLVSFYNNEISEKSEIFDDQFSVERPDGSNFTLKIRSTKLEDSAMYFCASRFVGRGDTEAFFGQGTRLTVV.

Many counts were recorded for this clonotype. V is TRBV7-2 and J is TRBJ2-5; 11 bases map to TRBD2. With V trimmed by 6 bases and J by 3 bases, 9 bases remained unmatched. From germline, CDR1 is SGHTA and CDR2 FQGNSA. The CDR3 totals 16 residues. CDR3 protein: CASSSPGLAVEETQYF. The DNA for the CDR3 is TGTGCCAGCAGTTCCCCGGGACTAGCGGTAGAAGAGACCCAGTACTTC.

This clonotype was detected only a few times. The chain joins TRBV18 to TRBJ1-5; 7 bases agree with TRBD1. The trim removed 1 base at V and 1 base at J, leaving 7 bases unmatched. CDR3 length equals 17 residues. Germline-derived CDR1 and CDR2 are KGHSH and LQKENI. In DNA, the CDR3 is TGTGCCAGCTCACCACTGGGAGGGGGCAGAAGCAATCAGCCCCAGCATTTT. It yields the protein CASSPLGGGRSNQPQHF.

This clonotype was seen at least ten times. The V call is TRBV5-1, the J call TRBJ2-6; no clear D gene. This CDR3 is built from 16 residues. Germline CDR1 is SGHRS and CDR2 is YFSETQ. V was pared by 0 bases and J by 1 base, with 8 bases between. This CDR3 reads CASSLAVASGANVLTF. CDR3 bases: TGCGCCAGCAGCTTGGCTGTGGCTTCTGGGGCCAACGTCCTGACTTTC.

The CDR3 is CASSSWTGAGEAFF. As DNA, the CDR3 is TGTGCCAGTAGTTCGTGGACAGGAGCGGGTGAAGCTTTCTTT. V is TRBV19 and J is TRBJ1-1, with TRBD1 matching over 7 bases. CDR1 LNHDA and CDR2 SQIVND come from the germline V gene (reference sequence). V trimming: 5 bases; J trimming: 7 bases; junction bases outside the gene matches: 10. This CDR3 contains 14 residues.

This clonotype was recorded many times. The chain uses TRBV24-1 and TRBJ1-2; D is unclear. The germline V gene encodes CDR1 KGHDR and CDR2 SFDVKD. Trimming stripped 1 base from V and 6 bases from J, with 11 bases between. The CDR3 is 14 residues long. In DNA form, the CDR3 reads TGTGCCACCAGTGATTTTACGGGATTAAATGGCTACACCTTC. Translated, it gives CATSDFTGLNGYTF.

In this sample, this clonotype turned up many times. The J gene is TRBJ1-2, the V gene TRBV30; 8 nucleotides line up with TRBD1. CDR3 size: 14 residues. Germline trimming cut 2 bases from V and 3 bases from J; bases unmatched to any gene: 5. Germline V gene sequence: CDR1 GTSNPN, CDR2 SVGIG (reference sequence). CDR3 residues: CAWSTSDRDYGYTF. CDR3 coding DNA: TGTGCCTGGAGTACATCGGACAGGGACTATGGCTACACCTTC. The entire variable domain, with the rest obtained from reference TRBV30 and TRBJ1-2, is as follows: SQTIHQWPATLVQPVGSPLSLECTVEGTSNPNLYWYRQAAGRGLQLLFYSVGIGQISSEVPQNLSASRPQDRQFILSSKKLLLSDSGFYLCAWSTSDRDYGYTFGSGTRLTVV.

A word on this clonotype: One end of the junction does not line up with germline, which may come from a read error. The chain recombines TRBV6-5 with TRBJ2-4, with 10 bases fitting TRBD1. This CDR3 spans 16 amino acids. Germline V gene lookup returns CDR1 MNHEY and CDR2 SVGAGI. The DNA of the CDR3 is TGTGCCAGCAGTTATGGACAGGGGGTAAACAAAAACATTAAGTACTTC. Its translation is CASSYGQGVNKNIKYF.

This clonotype was counted a few times. The chain recombines TRBV5-1 with TRBJ1-1, with TRBD1 matching over 7 bases. Germline values: CDR1 SGHRS, CDR2 YFSETQ. The CDR3 loop spans 15 amino acids. V trimming: 0 bases; J trimming: 5 bases; junction bases outside the gene matches: 7. CDR3 in DNA: TGCGCCAGCAGCTTGGGGCAGGGGGGATATACTGAAGCTTTCTTT. It is translated as CASSLGQGGYTEAFF.

The genes are TRBV7-9 and TRBJ2-7; tentatively, D is TRBD2 (5 bases). Trimming left V 4 bases short and J 7 bases short, with 14 bases between. Germline V gene lookup returns CDR1 SEHNR and CDR2 FQNEAQ (reference sequence). CDR3 length: 13 amino acids. The CDR3 region has the DNA TGTGCCAGCAGCTCCGGGGTCCCCGGGGAGCAGTACTTC. The encoded protein is CASSSGVPGEQYF.

This clonotype showed up many times. The gene calls are TRBV12-3 or TRBV12-4 and TRBJ1-1, with a weak D call TRBD1 (6 bases). The CDR3 consists of 15 residues. V dropped 6 bases and J dropped 1 base, with 15 bases sitting between them. CDR3: CASRLTGHQNTEAFF. As DNA, the CDR3 is TGTGCCAGCAGGCTGACGGGACACCAGAACACTGAAGCTTTCTTT.

This chain links TRBV6-1 with TRBJ2-2; TRBD1 might be the D (5 bases). Germline values: CDR1 MNHNS, CDR2 SASEGT. The V gene lost 4 bases and the J gene lost 4 bases, with 10 bases spanning the gap. This CDR3 comprises 14 residues. The CDR3 DNA sequence: TGTGCCAGCAGTGCAGGGTCGAGCACCGGGGAGCTGTTTTTT. Translation: CASSAGSSTGELFF.

This rearrangement joins TRBV7-8 to TRBJ2-7; possible D gene TRBD2, 6 bases. V was cut by 3 bases and J by 3 bases, with 24 bases left in between. CDR1 is SGHVS and CDR2 is FQNEAQ in the germline V gene. This CDR3 has 18 amino acids. CDR3 DNA sequence: TGTGCCAGCAGCTTTCGCCAAACCCGGAGGGTAGAAAACTACGAGCAGTACTTC. Translated, it gives CASSFRQTRRVENYEQYF.

This clonotype came up many times. The rearrangement links TRBV28 to TRBJ2-5; 7 bases fit TRBD1. Germline loops: CDR1 MDHEN, CDR2 SYDVKM. V trimming: 5 bases; J trimming: 2 bases; junction bases outside the gene matches: 14. The CDR3 extends over 17 amino acids. Here the CDR3 DNA reads TGTGCCAGCAGTCCGAATGCTCCGGGACAGCCACAAGAGACCCAGTACTTC. Translated: CASSPNAPGQPQETQYF.

This clonotype was observed a handful of times. The rearrangement uses TRBV6-1 and TRBJ1-4, with D unclear. Germline V gives CDR1 MNHNS, CDR2 SASEGT. The CDR3 covers 14 residues. V lost 5 bases and J 4 bases, leaving 11 bases between the germline ends. DNA of the CDR3: TGTGCCAGCAGTCCCACTTCCCTTAATGAAAAACTGTTTTTT. Translated, it gives CASSPTSLNEKLFF.

This clonotype was found a few times. The junction shows a germline mismatch at one end, possibly a read error. The gene calls are TRBV5-1 and TRBJ1-1; the D is unclear. The V gene's germline CDR1 is SGHRS and CDR2 YFSETQ. This CDR3 has 14 amino acids. Written as DNA, the CDR3 is TGCGCCATCAGCTTGGTCAGGCAGAACACTGAAGCTTTCTTT. Translated, it gives CAISLVRQNTEAFF.

This clonotype was seen repeatedly, ten times or more. The chain couples TRBV19 to TRBJ1-2; tentatively, D is TRBD1 (6 bases). The CDR3 covers 16 residues. From germline, CDR1 is LNHDA and CDR2 SQIVND (reference sequence). V was clipped by 7 bases and J by 1 base, with 19 bases between them. In nucleotides, the CDR3 is TGTGCCAGTATGGACGGGACACTTGGAAGTAACTATGGCTACACCTTC. Its protein product is CASMDGTLGSNYGYTF.

The sample holds a few counts of this clonotype. This sequence joins TRBV30 and TRBJ2-7; 7 positions match TRBD1. There are 14 residues in the CDR3. V dropped 1 base and J dropped 7; count of bases not matched to a gene: 10. Looked up from germline, CDR1 is GTSNPN and CDR2 is SVGIG (reference sequence). CDR3 DNA sequence: TGTGCCTGGAGTGCGAGACAGGGAAACGGAGAGCAGTACTTC. It is translated as CAWSARQGNGEQYF.

In its sample, this clonotype was seen many times. The rearrangement uses TRBV15 and TRBJ1-5; D is unresolved. CDR3 length: 16 amino acids. The ends were cut back, 5 bases at V and 1 base at J, with 15 bases in the middle. Germline V gives CDR1 LNHNV, CDR2 YYDKDF (reference sequence). The CDR3 DNA follows: TGTGCCACCAGCCGAGCGAGGGCCGGGAGCAATCAGCCCCAGCATTTT. It yields the protein CATSRARAGSNQPQHF.

This clonotype was recorded many times. The chain is built from TRBV12-3 or TRBV12-4 and TRBJ2-5; D ambiguous. V was clipped by 6 bases and J by 3 bases, with 5 bases between them. The CDR3 has 11 amino acids. The CDR3 here is CASSEKETQYF. CDR3 nucleotide sequence: TGTGCCAGCAGCGAGAAAGAGACCCAGTACTTC.

This clonotype was detected many times. J is TRBJ2-7 and V is TRBV28; no clear D gene. V dropped 2 bases and J dropped 2 bases, with 16 bases sitting between them. The length of the CDR3 is 16 residues. Germline CDR1 reads MDHEN; CDR2 reads SYDVKM. CDR3 protein: CASSLTLAELTYEQYF. DNA of the CDR3: TGTGCCAGCAGTTTAACCCTGGCAGAACTTACCTACGAGCAGTACTTC.

This rearrangement joins TRBV28 to TRBJ2-7, with D possibly matching TRBD1 (5 bases). Germline loops: CDR1 MDHEN, CDR2 SYDVKM. Trimming pared 5 bases from V and 4 bases from J, leaving 15 bases between. This CDR3 has 14 residues. The CDR3 bases are TGTGCCAGCAGTCCCAGGGTTGAGCTGTACGAGCAGTACTTC. Translation: CASSPRVELYEQYF.

This clonotype was observed once. The chain carries TRBV20-1 and TRBJ2-3; 8 nucleotides line up with TRBD1. Trimming took 6 bases from V and 5 from J; bases not matched to a gene: 16. Germline CDR1 and CDR2: DFQATT and SNEGSKA (reference sequence). The CDR3 has 16 amino acids. The CDR3 DNA reads as TGCAGTGCCCGGCGGGGTCAGGGGGCGTTTGTAGATACGCAGTATTTT. This gives the protein CSARRGQGAFVDTQYF.

In its sample, this clonotype was seen many times. The V call is TRBV7-3, the J call TRBJ2-5; D perhaps matches TRBD2 (6 bases). Trimming shortened V by 1 base and J by 4 bases, and 10 bases separated the two germline ends. The CDR3 consists of 14 residues. CDR1 is SGHTA, CDR2 FQGTGA, per germline. CDR3 region: CASSLNGGTETQYF. CDR3 DNA sequence: TGTGCCAGCAGCTTAAATGGGGGGACAGAGACCCAGTACTTC.

This clonotype was seen more than once but under ten times. The chain couples TRBV7-6 to TRBJ1-2, with D unclear. The V end lost 5 bases, the J end lost 8 bases, and 18 bases lay between the germline ends. The germline CDR1 and CDR2 sequences are SGHVS and FNYEAQ. This CDR3 is 14 amino acids long. The CDR3 nucleotides read TGTGCCAGCAGCCCTAGCGCCAGGATGGGCGGCTACACCTTC. As protein: CASSPSARMGGYTF.

This clonotype has at least ten counts. Written as DNA, the CDR3 is TGTGCCTCCACGGGGGAGCCCTATGGCTACACCTTC. Protein product: CASTGEPYGYTF. The rearrangement uses TRBV2 and TRBJ1-2; D may be TRBD1 (5 bases). V lost 11 bases and J lost 4, with 14 bases in between. Looked up from germline, CDR1 is SNHLY and CDR2 is FYNNEI. The CDR3 runs 12 residues. Supplemented by reference TRBV2 and TRBJ1-2, the full variable domain reads EPEVTQTPSHQVTQMGQEVILRCVPISNHLYFYWYRQILGQKVEFLVSFYNNEISEKSEIFDDQFSVERPDGSNFTLKIRSTKLEDSAMYFCASTGEPYGYTFGSGTRLTVV.

This clonotype was picked up many times. The chain combines TRBV12-3 or TRBV12-4 with TRBJ2-7; 10 bases line up with TRBD2. The J segment lost 2 bases and the V segment lost 6 bases, leaving 10 bases of the junction unmatched. This CDR3 is 16 amino acids long. The CDR3 region has the DNA TGTGCCAGCAGGCCATCGGGGAGCGGGGGGGCCTACGAGCAGTACTTC. This encodes CASRPSGSGGAYEQYF.

About this clonotype: One junction end disagrees with the germline gene, perhaps due to a read error. The gene calls are TRBV11-1 and TRBJ1-5; D is possibly TRBD1 (5 bases). CDR3 size: 16 residues. CDR1 and CDR2 from the germline V gene are SGHAT and FQDESV (reference sequence). CDR3 sequence reads: CASSPEVGLSHQPQHF. Written as DNA, the CDR3 is TGTGCCAGCAGCCCCGAGGTGGGGCTTAGCCATCAGCCCCAGCATTTT.